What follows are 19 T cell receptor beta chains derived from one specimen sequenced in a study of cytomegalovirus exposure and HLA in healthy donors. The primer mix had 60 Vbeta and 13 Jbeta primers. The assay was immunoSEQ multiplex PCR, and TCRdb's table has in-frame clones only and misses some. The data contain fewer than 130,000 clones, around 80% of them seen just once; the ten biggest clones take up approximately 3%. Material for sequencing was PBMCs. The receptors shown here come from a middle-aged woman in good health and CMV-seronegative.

CDR3 bases: TGTGCCAGCAGCTTAGAGGCTGGGAGTGAGCAGTTCTTC. It yields the protein CASSLEAGSEQFF. The rearrangement uses TRBV11-2 and TRBJ2-1; a possible D gene is TRBD2 (5 bases). Deletions cut 0 bases from V and 9 bases from J, with 9 bases between. This CDR3 region has 13 residues. Germline CDR1 and CDR2: SGHAT and FQNNGV.

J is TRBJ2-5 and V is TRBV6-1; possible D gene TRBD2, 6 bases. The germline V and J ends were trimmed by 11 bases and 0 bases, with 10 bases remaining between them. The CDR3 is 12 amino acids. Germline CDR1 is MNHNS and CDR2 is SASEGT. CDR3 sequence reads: CAVRGYQETQYF. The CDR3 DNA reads TGTGCCGTCCGGGGGTACCAAGAGACCCAGTACTTC.

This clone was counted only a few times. The CDR3 is CASSEAGGTYEQYF. The CDR3 bases are TGTGCCAGCAGTGAAGCCGGGGGAACTTACGAGCAGTACTTC. The V gene is TRBV2, the J gene TRBJ2-7, with a tentative D call TRBD2 (6 bases). Between the trimmed V and J ends, which lost 0 bases and 4 bases, there was a span of 10 bases. CDR3 size: 14 residues. CDR1 is SNHLY, CDR2 FYNNEI, per germline.

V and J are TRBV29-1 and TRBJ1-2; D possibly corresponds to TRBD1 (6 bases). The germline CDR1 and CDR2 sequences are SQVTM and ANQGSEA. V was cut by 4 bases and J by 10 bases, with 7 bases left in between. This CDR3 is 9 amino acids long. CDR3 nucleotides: TGCAGCGTTGCAGGGGACTACACCTTC. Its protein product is CSVAGDYTF. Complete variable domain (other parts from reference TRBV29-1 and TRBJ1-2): SAVISQKPSRDICQRGTSLTIQCQVDSQVTMMFWYRQQPGQSLTLIATANQGSEATYESGFVIDKFPISRPNLTFSTLTVSNMSPEDSSIYLCSVAGDYTFGSGTRLTVV.

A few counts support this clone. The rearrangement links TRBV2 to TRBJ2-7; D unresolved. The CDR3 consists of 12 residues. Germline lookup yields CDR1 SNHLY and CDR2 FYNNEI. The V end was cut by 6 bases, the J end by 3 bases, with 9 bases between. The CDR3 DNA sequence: TGTGCCAGCAGGGCATCTCTCTACGAGCAGTACTTC. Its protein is CASRASLYEQYF.

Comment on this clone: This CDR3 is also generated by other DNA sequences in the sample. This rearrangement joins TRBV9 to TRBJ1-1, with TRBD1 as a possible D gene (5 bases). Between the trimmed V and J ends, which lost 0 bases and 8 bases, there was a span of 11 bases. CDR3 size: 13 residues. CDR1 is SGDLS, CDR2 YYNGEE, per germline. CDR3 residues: CASSVATGGEAFF. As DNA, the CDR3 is TGTGCCAGCAGCGTAGCTACGGGGGGAGAAGCTTTCTTT.

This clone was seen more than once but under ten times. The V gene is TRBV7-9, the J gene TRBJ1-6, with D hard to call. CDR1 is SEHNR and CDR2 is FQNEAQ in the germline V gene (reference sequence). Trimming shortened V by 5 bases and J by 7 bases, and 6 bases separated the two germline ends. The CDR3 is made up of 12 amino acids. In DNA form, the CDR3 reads TGTGCCAGCAGCCAGACAAATTCACCCCTCCACTTT. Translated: CASSQTNSPLHF. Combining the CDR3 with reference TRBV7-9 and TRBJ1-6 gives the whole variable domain DTGVSQNPRHKITKRGQNVTFRCDPISEHNRLYWYRQTLGQGPEFLTYFQNEAQLEKSRLLSDRFSAERPKGSFSTLEIQRTEQGDSAMYLCASSQTNSPLHFGNGTRLTVT.

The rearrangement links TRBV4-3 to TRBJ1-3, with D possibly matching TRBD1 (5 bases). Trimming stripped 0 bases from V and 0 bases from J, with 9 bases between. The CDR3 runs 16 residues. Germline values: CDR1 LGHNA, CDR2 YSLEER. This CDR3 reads CASSQEARVSGNTIYF. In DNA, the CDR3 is TGCGCCAGCAGCCAAGAGGCCAGGGTCTCTGGAAACACCATATATTTT.

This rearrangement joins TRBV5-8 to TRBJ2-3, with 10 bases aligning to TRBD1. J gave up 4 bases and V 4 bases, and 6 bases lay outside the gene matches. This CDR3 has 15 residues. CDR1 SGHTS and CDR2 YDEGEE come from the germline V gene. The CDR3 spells CASSIRQGASDTQYF. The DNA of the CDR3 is TGTGCCAGCAGCATCCGACAGGGGGCTTCAGATACGCAGTATTTT. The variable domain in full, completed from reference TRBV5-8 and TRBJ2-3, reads EAGVTQSPTHLIKTRGQQATLRCSPISGHTSVYWYQQALGLGLQFLLWYDEGEERNRGNFPPRFSGRQFPNYSSELNVNALELEDSALYLCASSIRQGASDTQYFGPGTRLTVL.

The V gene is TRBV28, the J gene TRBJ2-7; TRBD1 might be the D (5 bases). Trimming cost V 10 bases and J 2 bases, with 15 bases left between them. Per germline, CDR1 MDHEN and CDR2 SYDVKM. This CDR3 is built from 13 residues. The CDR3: CATKKGPAYEQYF. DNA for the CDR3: TGTGCCACCAAAAAGGGGCCCGCCTACGAGCAGTACTTC.

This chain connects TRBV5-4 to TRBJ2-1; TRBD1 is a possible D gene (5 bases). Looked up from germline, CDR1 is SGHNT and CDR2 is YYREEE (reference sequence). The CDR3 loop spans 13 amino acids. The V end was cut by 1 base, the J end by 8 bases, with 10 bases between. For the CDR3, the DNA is TGTGCCAGCAGCTTGAAAGGGGATTATGAGCAGTTCTTC. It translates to CASSLKGDYEQFF.

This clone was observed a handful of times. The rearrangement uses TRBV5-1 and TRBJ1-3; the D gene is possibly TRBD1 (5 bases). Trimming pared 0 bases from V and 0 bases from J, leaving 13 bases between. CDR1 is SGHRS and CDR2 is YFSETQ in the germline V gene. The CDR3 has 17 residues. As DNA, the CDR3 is TGCGCCAGCAGCTTGGCGGGGGGAAAGAACTCTGGAAACACCATATATTTT. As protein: CASSLAGGKNSGNTIYF.

The CDR3 DNA reads as TGTGCCAGCAGACACAGGGGGCTTGAGACCCAGTACTTC. As protein: CASRHRGLETQYF. The chain carries TRBV6-6 and TRBJ2-5, with TRBD1 matching 9 bases. The germline V gene has CDR1 MNHNY and CDR2 SVGAGI (reference sequence). J gave up 5 bases and V 6 bases, and 4 bases lay outside the gene matches. The CDR3 loop spans 13 amino acids.

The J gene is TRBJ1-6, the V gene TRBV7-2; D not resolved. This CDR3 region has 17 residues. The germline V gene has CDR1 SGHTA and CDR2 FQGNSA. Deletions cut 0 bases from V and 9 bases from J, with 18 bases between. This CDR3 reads CASSLAFRPRSSSPLHF. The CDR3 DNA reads TGTGCCAGCAGCTTAGCGTTCCGCCCCAGGTCGAGTTCACCCCTCCACTTT.

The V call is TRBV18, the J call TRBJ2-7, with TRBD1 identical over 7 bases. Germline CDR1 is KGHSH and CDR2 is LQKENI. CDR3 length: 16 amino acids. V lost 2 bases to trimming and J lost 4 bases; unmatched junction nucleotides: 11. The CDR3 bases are TGTGCCAGCTCACCATCGCGAAACAGGGGATCTTACGAGCAGTACTTC. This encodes CASSPSRNRGSYEQYF. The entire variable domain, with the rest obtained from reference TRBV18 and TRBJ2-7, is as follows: NAGVMQNPRHLVRRRGQEARLRCSPMKGHSHVYWYRQLPEEGLKFMVYLQKENIIDESGMPKERFSAEFPKEGPSILRIQQVVRGDSAAYFCASSPSRNRGSYEQYFGPGTRLTVT.

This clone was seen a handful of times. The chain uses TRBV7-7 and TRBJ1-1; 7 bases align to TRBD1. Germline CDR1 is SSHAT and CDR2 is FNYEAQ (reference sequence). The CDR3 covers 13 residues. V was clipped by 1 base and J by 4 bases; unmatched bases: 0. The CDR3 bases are TGTGCCAGCAGCTTAGACAGGGGCACTGAAGCTTTCTTT. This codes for CASSLDRGTEAFF.

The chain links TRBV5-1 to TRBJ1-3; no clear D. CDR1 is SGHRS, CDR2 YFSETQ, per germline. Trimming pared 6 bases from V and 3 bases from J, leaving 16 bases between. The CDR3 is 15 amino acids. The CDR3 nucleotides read TGCGCCAGCACCCTGTCCCCGGGAAGTGGAAACACCATATATTTT. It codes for CASTLSPGSGNTIYF.

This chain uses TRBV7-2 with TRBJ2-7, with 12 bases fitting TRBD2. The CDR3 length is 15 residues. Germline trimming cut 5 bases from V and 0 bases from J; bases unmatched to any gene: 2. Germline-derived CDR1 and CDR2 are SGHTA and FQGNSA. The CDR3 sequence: CASSGLAGSSYEQYF. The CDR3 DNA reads TGTGCCAGCAGCGGACTAGCGGGATCCTCCTACGAGCAGTACTTC.

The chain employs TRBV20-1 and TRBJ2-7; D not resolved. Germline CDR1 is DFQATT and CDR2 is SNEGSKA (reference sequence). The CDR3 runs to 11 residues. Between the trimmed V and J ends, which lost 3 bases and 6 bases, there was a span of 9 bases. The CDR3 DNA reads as TGCAGTGCTAGGTTAGTGTCCGAGCAGTACTTC. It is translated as CSARLVSEQYF.